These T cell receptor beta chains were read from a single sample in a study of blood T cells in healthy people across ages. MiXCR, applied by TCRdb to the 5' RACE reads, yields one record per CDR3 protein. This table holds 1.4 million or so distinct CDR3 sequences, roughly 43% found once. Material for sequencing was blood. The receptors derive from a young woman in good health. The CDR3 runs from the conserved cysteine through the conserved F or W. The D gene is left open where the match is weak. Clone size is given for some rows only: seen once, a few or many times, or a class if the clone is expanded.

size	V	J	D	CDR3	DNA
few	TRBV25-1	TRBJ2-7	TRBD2	CASSEVLRTSGDWGYEQYF	TGTGCCAGCAGTGAGGTGTTGAGGACTAGCGGGGACTGGGGCTACGAGCAGTACTTC
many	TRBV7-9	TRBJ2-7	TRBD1	CASSLTGASYEQYF	TGTGCCAGCAGCCTTACAGGGGCCAGCTACGAGCAGTACTTC
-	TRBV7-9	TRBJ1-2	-	CANSLSFAGRNYGYTF	TGTGCCAACAGCTTATCGTTCGCAGGGCGAAACTATGGCTACACCTTC
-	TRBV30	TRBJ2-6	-	CAWTSGANVPTF	TGTGCCTGGACCTCTGGGGCCAACGTCCCGACTTTC
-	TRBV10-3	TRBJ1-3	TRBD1	CASSGQGLRNTIYF	TGTGCCAGCTCGGGACAGGGGCTGAGAAACACCATATATTTT
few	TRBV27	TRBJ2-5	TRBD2	CASTSGVAGVLGETQYF	TGTGCCAGCACGAGCGGTGTAGCGGGAGTTTTGGGGGAGACCCAGTACTTC
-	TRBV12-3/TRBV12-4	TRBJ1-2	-	CASSPTRDDGYTF	TGTGCCAGCAGTCCGACTCGGGACGATGGCTACACCTTC
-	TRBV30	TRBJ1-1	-	CAWSLGMIVTEAFF	TGTGCCTGGAGTCTGGGAATGATTGTCACTGAAGCTTTCTTT
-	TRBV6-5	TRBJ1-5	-	CASSSLRQRNQPQHF	TGTGCCAGCAGTTCCCTTCGACAACGCAATCAGCCCCAGCATTTT
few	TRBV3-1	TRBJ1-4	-	CASSQVIGLSGKLFF	TGTGCCAGCAGCCAAGTTATAGGCCTTTCCGGGAAACTGTTTTTT
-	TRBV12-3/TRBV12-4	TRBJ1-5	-	CASSWGRQRGNQPQHF	TGTGCCAGCAGTTGGGGACGCCAAAGGGGCAATCAGCCCCAGCATTTT
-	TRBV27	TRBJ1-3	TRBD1	CASAPKSNRDRTSSGNTIYF	TGTGCCAGCGCACCTAAAAGTAACCGGGACAGGACATCCTCTGGAAACACCATATATTTT
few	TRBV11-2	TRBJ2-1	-	CASSARGPYNEQFF	TGTGCCAGCAGTGCACGGGGACCCTACAATGAGCAGTTCTTC
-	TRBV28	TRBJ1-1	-	CASSLLRVGLMNTEAFF	TGTGCCAGCAGTTTACTCAGGGTAGGCCTGATGAACACTGAAGCTTTCTTT
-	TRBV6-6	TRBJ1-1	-	CASSYSILMNTEAFF	TGTGCCAGCAGTTACTCGATCCTTATGAACACTGAAGCTTTCTTT
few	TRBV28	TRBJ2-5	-	CASSVGPSDEQYF	TGTGCCAGCAGTGTGGGACCGAGCGATGAGCAGTACTTC
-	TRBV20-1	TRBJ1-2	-	CSAPDRNTPGPYGYTF	TGCAGTGCACCGGACAGAAATACTCCCGGCCCTTATGGCTACACCTTC
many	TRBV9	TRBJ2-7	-	CASSVGMYEQYF	TGTGCCAGCAGCGTAGGAATGTACGAGCAGTACTTC
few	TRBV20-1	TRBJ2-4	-	CSAPDKGRGGKNIQYF	TGCAGTGCCCCTGACAAGGGGCGAGGAGGCAAAAACATTCAGTACTTC
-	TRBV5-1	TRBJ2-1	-	CASSVQAAYNEQFF	TGCGCCAGCAGCGTTCAGGCAGCCTACAATGAGCAGTTCTTC
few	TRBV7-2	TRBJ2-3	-	CASSQAGADTQYF	TGTGCCAGCAGCCAAGCCGGGGCAGATACGCAGTATTTT
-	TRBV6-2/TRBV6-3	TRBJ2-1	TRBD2	CASSYSLAGGYEQFF	TGTGCCAGCAGTTACTCACTAGCGGGAGGATATGAGCAGTTCTTC
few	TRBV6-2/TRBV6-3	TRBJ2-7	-	CASSISGPHYEQYF	TGTGCCAGCAGTATATCCGGGCCCCACTACGAGCAGTACTTC
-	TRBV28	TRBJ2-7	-	CASTLSLRTSYEQYF	TGTGCCAGCACCTTATCCCTCCGGACCTCCTACGAGCAGTACTTC
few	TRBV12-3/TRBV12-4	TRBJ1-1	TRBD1	CASRPLLGGAGGTEAFF	TGTGCCAGCCGACCCCTGCTTGGAGGTGCAGGGGGCACTGAAGCTTTCTTT
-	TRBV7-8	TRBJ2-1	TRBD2	CTSSLGPALAGSNEQFF	TGTACCAGCAGCTTAGGTCCCGCGCTAGCGGGAAGCAATGAGCAGTTCTTC
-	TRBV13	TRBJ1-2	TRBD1	CASSLGPAGGPRGYTF	TGTGCCAGCAGCTTAGGGCCGGCAGGGGGTCCGAGAGGCTACACCTTC
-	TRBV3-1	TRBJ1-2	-	CASSPRQAYGYTF	TGTGCCAGCAGCCCCCGACAGGCATATGGCTACACCTTC
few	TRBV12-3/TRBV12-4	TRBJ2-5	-	CASSFGRGQETQYF	TGTGCCAGCAGTTTTGGTAGGGGTCAAGAGACCCAGTACTTC
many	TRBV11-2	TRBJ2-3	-	CASSLEPGTVDTQYF	TGTGCCAGCAGCTTAGAGCCGGGAACTGTGGATACGCAGTATTTT
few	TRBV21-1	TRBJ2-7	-	CASSKGIRTRSYEQYF	TGTGCCAGCAGCAAAGGTATCAGGACCAGATCCTACGAGCAGTACTTC
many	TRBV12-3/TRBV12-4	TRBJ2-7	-	CASSLVSSYEQYF	TGTGCCAGCAGTTTAGTCAGTTCCTACGAGCAGTACTTC
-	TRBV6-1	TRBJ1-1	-	CASSEAGGDTEAFF	TGTGCCAGCAGTGAAGCAGGGGGGGACACTGAAGCTTTCTTT
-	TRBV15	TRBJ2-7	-	CATSRVRDVSYEQYF	TGTGCCACCAGCAGAGTCAGGGACGTCTCCTACGAGCAGTACTTC
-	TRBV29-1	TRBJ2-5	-	CSVPGISQETQYF	TGCAGCGTTCCAGGAATATCCCAAGAGACCCAGTACTTC
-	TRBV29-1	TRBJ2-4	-	CTVRAPAGNEQYF	TGCACCGTGAGGGCACCCGCTGGGAATGAGCAGTACTTC
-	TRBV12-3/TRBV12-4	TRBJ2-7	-	CASRLGRDYEQYF	TGTGCCAGCAGGTTGGGACGGGACTACGAGCAGTACTTC
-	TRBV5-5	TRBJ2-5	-	CASSPTQRPETQYF	TGTGCCAGCAGCCCTACTCAGAGGCCGGAGACCCAGTACTTC
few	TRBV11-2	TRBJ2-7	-	CASSLLDYEQYF	TGTGCCAGCAGCTTATTGGACTACGAGCAGTACTTC
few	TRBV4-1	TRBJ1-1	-	CASSRPGKNTEAFF	TGCGCCAGCAGCCGGCCAGGGAAGAACACTGAAGCTTTCTTT
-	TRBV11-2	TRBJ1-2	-	CASSLAGTLSYGYTF	TGTGCCAGCAGCTTAGCCGGGACACTTTCGTATGGCTACACCTTC
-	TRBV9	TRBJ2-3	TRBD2	CASSVLGGGAADTQYF	TGTGCCAGCAGCGTTCTTGGCGGGGGTGCAGCAGATACGCAGTATTTT
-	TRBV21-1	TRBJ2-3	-	CASSTAAWTSTDTQYF	TGTGCCAGCAGCACGGCGGCTTGGACTAGCACAGATACGCAGTATTTT
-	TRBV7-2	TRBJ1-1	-	CASSRHRPPEAFF	TGTGCCAGCAGCCGACACAGGCCCCCTGAAGCTTTCTTT
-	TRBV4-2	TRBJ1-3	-	CASSQDVDSGNTIYF	TGTGCCAGCAGCCAAGACGTGGACTCTGGAAACACCATATATTTT
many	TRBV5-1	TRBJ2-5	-	CASSLPGNLQETQYF	TGCGCCAGCAGCTTGCCCGGGAATTTACAAGAGACCCAGTACTTC
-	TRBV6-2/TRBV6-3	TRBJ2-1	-	CASSYFGSADEQFF	TGTGCCAGCAGTTACTTCGGGAGTGCCGATGAGCAGTTCTTC
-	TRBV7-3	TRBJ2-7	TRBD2	CASSQTSVSSYNEQYF	TGTGCCAGCAGCCAAACTAGCGTTAGCTCCTACAATGAGCAGTACTTC
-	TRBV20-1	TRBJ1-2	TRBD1	CSATGGYIYGYTF	TGCAGTGCTACAGGGGGCTATATCTATGGCTACACCTTC
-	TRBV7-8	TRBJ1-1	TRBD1	CASSSGFSAMTGLNTEAFF	TGTGCCAGCAGCTCCGGGTTCTCTGCCATGACAGGGCTTAACACTGAAGCTTTCTTT
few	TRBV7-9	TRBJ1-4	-	CASTLGGGGEKLFF	TGTGCCAGCACCCTCGGCGGGGGCGGTGAAAAACTGTTTTTT
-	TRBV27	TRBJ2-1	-	CASSFSSGSNEQFF	TGTGCCAGCAGTTTTAGTTCCGGAAGCAATGAGCAGTTCTTC
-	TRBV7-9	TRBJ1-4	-	CASSPGEGETNEKLFF	TGTGCCAGCAGCCCTGGAGAGGGAGAAACTAATGAAAAACTGTTTTTT